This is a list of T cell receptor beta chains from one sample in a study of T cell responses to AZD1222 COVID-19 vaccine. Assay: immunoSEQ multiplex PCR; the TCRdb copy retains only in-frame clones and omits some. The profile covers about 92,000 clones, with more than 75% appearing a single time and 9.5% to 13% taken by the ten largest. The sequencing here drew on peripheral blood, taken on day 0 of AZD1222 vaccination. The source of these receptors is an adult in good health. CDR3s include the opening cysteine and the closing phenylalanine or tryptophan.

CDR3 protein: CASAGSGYEQYF
J gene: TRBJ2-7
CDR3 length: 12
V gene: TRBV6-5

CDR3 protein: CASTTTGGAMNTEAFF
J gene: TRBJ1-1
CDR3 length: 16
V gene: TRBV19

CDR3 protein: CASSLGQGATGELFF
J gene: TRBJ2-2
CDR3 length: 15
V gene: TRBV4-1

CDR3 protein: CASNLEGIGGEFF
J gene: TRBJ2-1
CDR3 length: 13
V gene: TRBV6-5

CDR3 protein: CASSQGTSGRTDTQYF
J gene: TRBJ2-3
CDR3 length: 16
V gene: TRBV18

CDR3 protein: CAWSRTGDADTQYF
J gene: TRBJ2-3
CDR3 length: 14
V gene: TRBV30

CDR3 protein: CAISDQAQETQYF
J gene: TRBJ2-5
CDR3 length: 13
V gene: TRBV10-3

CDR3 protein: CASSLELGHPWWYF
J gene: TRBJ2-7
CDR3 length: 14
V gene: TRBV5-5

CDR3 protein: CASSARDYNSPLHF
J gene: TRBJ1-6
CDR3 length: 14
V gene: TRBV9

CDR3 protein: CASSQSRGRANEKLFF
J gene: TRBJ1-4
CDR3 length: 16
V gene: TRBV16

CDR3 protein: CASSLLSSEKLFF
J gene: TRBJ1-4
CDR3 length: 13
V gene: TRBV12-3/TRBV12-4

CDR3 protein: CSVEGVTGSGELFF
J gene: TRBJ2-2
CDR3 length: 14
V gene: TRBV29-1

CDR3 protein: CASSQGTGPYEQYF
J gene: TRBJ2-7
CDR3 length: 14
V gene: TRBV3-1/TRBV3-2

CDR3 protein: CASSERGSDTDTQYF
J gene: TRBJ2-3
CDR3 length: 15
V gene: TRBV18

CDR3 protein: CASSPRDRGLGAFF
J gene: TRBJ1-1
CDR3 length: 14
V gene: TRBV3-1/TRBV3-2

CDR3 protein: CAISETRRFSGAIPYEQYF
J gene: TRBJ2-7
CDR3 length: 19
V gene: TRBV10-3

CDR3 protein: CASSLAQDGNTEAFF
J gene: TRBJ1-1
CDR3 length: 15
V gene: TRBV7-2

CDR3 protein: CASSVGRTATGSPLHF
J gene: TRBJ1-6
CDR3 length: 16
V gene: TRBV9

CDR3 protein: CATSNPGQPQHF
J gene: TRBJ1-5
CDR3 length: 12
V gene: TRBV24-1

CDR3 protein: CASSQLLIEADTQYF
J gene: TRBJ2-3
CDR3 length: 15
V gene: TRBV3-1/TRBV3-2

CDR3 protein: CASSIEGNSYNEQFF
J gene: TRBJ2-1
CDR3 length: 15
V gene: TRBV19

CDR3 protein: CAWSQNAFEAFF
J gene: TRBJ1-1
CDR3 length: 12
V gene: TRBV30

CDR3 protein: CASSSSRNTEAFF
J gene: TRBJ1-1
CDR3 length: 13
V gene: TRBV7-3

CDR3 protein: CASSDPGVKGVGYTF
J gene: TRBJ1-2
CDR3 length: 15
V gene: TRBV6-1

CDR3 protein: CASNPSTTNEKLFF
J gene: TRBJ1-4
CDR3 length: 14
V gene: TRBV19

CDR3 protein: CASRYRENYGYTF
J gene: TRBJ1-2
CDR3 length: 13
V gene: TRBV2

CDR3 protein: CASNSGTGVNEQYF
J gene: TRBJ2-7
CDR3 length: 14
V gene: TRBV5-1

CDR3 protein: CSASQTGSGNTIYF
J gene: TRBJ1-3
CDR3 length: 14
V gene: TRBV20-1

CDR3 protein: CSASLTGELFF
J gene: TRBJ2-2
CDR3 length: 11
V gene: TRBV20-1

CDR3 protein: CASSQQGGNTEAFF
J gene: TRBJ1-1
CDR3 length: 14
V gene: TRBV2

CDR3 protein: CASSLGRETQYF
J gene: TRBJ2-5
CDR3 length: 12
V gene: TRBV11-2

CDR3 protein: CASSPSPPKNNEQFF
J gene: TRBJ2-1
CDR3 length: 15
V gene: TRBV18

CDR3 protein: CASSLPGQGAYEQYF
J gene: TRBJ2-7
CDR3 length: 15
V gene: TRBV18

CDR3 protein: CATGPDYNEQFF
J gene: TRBJ2-1
CDR3 length: 12
V gene: TRBV19

CDR3 protein: CAIGGDASTDTQYF
J gene: TRBJ2-3
CDR3 length: 14
V gene: TRBV28

CDR3 protein: CASSHPLAGDSRVQYF
J gene: TRBJ2-7
CDR3 length: 16
V gene: TRBV3-1/TRBV3-2

CDR3 protein: CASSESTRSPLHF
J gene: TRBJ1-6
CDR3 length: 13
V gene: TRBV10-2

CDR3 protein: CATSRDPGAYEQYF
J gene: TRBJ2-7
CDR3 length: 14
V gene: TRBV15

CDR3 protein: CASRPGESGKLFF
J gene: TRBJ1-4
CDR3 length: 13
V gene: TRBV6-5

CDR3 protein: CASSPTSGSVTGELFF
J gene: TRBJ2-2
CDR3 length: 16
V gene: TRBV11-2

CDR3 protein: CAIRSRSGGLEEQFF
J gene: TRBJ2-1
CDR3 length: 15
V gene: TRBV10-3

CDR3 protein: CASSLTGPYGYTF
J gene: TRBJ1-2
CDR3 length: 13
V gene: TRBV19

CDR3 protein: CASSWTGTNTEAFF
J gene: TRBJ1-1
CDR3 length: 14
V gene: TRBV7-8

CDR3 protein: CAWRDRNGEQYF
J gene: TRBJ2-7
CDR3 length: 12
V gene: TRBV30

CDR3 protein: CASSGEQEAFF
J gene: TRBJ1-1
CDR3 length: 11
V gene: TRBV5-1

CDR3 protein: CASRRQAGTDTQYF
J gene: TRBJ2-3
CDR3 length: 14
V gene: TRBV27

CDR3 protein: CASSLSFGGNSPLHF
J gene: TRBJ1-6
CDR3 length: 15
V gene: TRBV5-1